The sequence of this T cell receptor (beta chain) was determined in a study of technical replicates of blood from a handful of donors. Germline CDR1 reads ENHRY; CDR2 reads SYGVKD. The ends were cut back, 0 bases at V and 11 bases at J, with 10 bases in the middle. This CDR3 has 12 residues. The repertoire was sequenced with immunoSEQ multiplex PCR; TCRdb's copy has only in-frame clones and lacks some. Altogether over 50,000 clones are present, approximately 89% being singletons, with the ten largest covering around 4.9%. The chain carries TRBV10-3 and TRBJ1-1, with D uncertain. This receptor was taken from a human donor in good health. Some clones in this sample may be carry-over from other donors' samples. Sequenced: PBMCs. This CDR3 reads CAISESAARAFF. CDR3 coding DNA: TGTGCCATCAGTGAGTCGGCCGCGCGGGCTTTCTTT.